This T cell receptor (beta chain) came from a study of PD-L1 blockade in urothelial cancer. Looking at the study overall: In the mid-2010s therapy began: atezolizumab 1,200 mg intravenously every 3 weeks. Men with urothelial cancer arising in the bladder made up about nine tenths of the roughly 29 patients. Enrolled patients had been treated previously with 0 to 3 chemotherapy regimens.

As for time point: pretreatment peripheral blood. The repertoire was sequenced with immunoSEQ multiplex PCR; TCRdb's copy has only in-frame clones and lacks some. Among some 80,000 clones, 70% to 90% were seen once, and the ten largest hold approximately 6.7%. Germline CDR1 and CDR2: MDHEN and SYDVKM. The V gene end was trimmed by 5 bases and the J gene end by 5 bases; junction bases not matched to a gene: 8. This CDR3 has 18 amino acids. V gene TRBV28 combines with J gene TRBJ2-2; 16 bases agree with TRBD2. The sequence was obtained from a man aged 35-49 years with urothelial cancer. The source material was PBMCs, sampled around atezolizumab (anti-PD-L1) treatment. CDR3 sequence reads: CASSIPGLAGGSTGELFF. The DNA for the CDR3 is TGTGCCAGCAGTATTCCGGGACTAGCGGGAGGGAGTACCGGGGAGCTGTTTTTT. Looking up the rest from reference TRBV28 and TRBJ2-2 gives the full variable domain: DVKVTQSSRYLVKRTGEKVFLECVQDMDHENMFWYRQDPGLGLRLIYFSYDVKMKEKGDIPEGYSVSREKKERFSLILESASTNQTSMYLCASSIPGLAGGSTGELFFGEGSRLTVL.